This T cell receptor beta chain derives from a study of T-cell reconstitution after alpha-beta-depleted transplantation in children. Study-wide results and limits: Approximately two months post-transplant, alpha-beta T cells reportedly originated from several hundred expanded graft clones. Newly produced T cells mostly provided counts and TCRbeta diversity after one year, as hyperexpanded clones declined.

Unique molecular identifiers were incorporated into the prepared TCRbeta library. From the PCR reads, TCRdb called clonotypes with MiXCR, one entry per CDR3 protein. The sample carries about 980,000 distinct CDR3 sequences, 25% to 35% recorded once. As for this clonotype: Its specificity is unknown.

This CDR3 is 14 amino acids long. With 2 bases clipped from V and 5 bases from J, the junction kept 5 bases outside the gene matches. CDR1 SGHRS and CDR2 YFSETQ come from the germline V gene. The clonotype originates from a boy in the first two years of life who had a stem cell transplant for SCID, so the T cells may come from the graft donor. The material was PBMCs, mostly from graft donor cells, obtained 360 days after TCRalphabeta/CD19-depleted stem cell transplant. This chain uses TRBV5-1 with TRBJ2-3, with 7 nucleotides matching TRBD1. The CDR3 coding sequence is TGCGCCAGCAGCTTCTGGACAGGACAAGATACGCAGTATTTT. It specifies CASSFWTGQDTQYF.